This T cell receptor (beta chain) emerged from a study of T cells in Graves' hyperthyroidism and ophthalmopathy. Researchers amplified the TCR beta CDR3 regions from RNA transcripts. In the first-round RT-PCR of the TCR CDR3, the HTBI primer set was used. TCRdb redid the calling of the multiplex PCR reads with MiXCR, one entry per CDR3 protein. The sample records about 290,000 distinct CDR3 sequences, around 15% being singletons. This clonotype was seen a few times. Germline assignment: CDR1 SGHRS and CDR2 YFSETQ. V was shortened by 1 base and J by 1 base, with 11 bases between the two germline ends. CDR3 length: 15 amino acids.

Input material: blood. The TCR sequence derives from a woman in her fifties or sixties with Graves' hyperthyroidism that later progressed to Graves' ophthalmopathy. The chain employs TRBV5-1 and TRBJ2-5; D possibly uses TRBD1 or TRBD2 (5 bases each). The DNA for the CDR3 is TGCGCCAGCAGCTTGTCGGTCGGGGCCCAAGAGACCCAGTACTTC. It codes for CASSLSVGAQETQYF.